Reported below is one T cell receptor (beta chain). TCRdb's table, derived via immunoSEQ multiplex PCR, lists solely in-frame clones and lacks some. This table holds roughly 200,000 clones, approximately 81% found once. The record originates from a study of blood T cell repertoires in COVID-19. Study details: The United States, Italy and Spain were the sources of the acute and convalescent COVID-19 samples.

The CDR3 is made up of 18 amino acids. CDR1 and CDR2 (germline): GTSNPN, SVGIG (reference sequence). Trimming shortened V by 5 bases and J by 4 bases, and 27 bases separated the two germline ends. This rearrangement joins TRBV30 to TRBJ1-3, with a possible D match to TRBD1 (6 bases). The sample comprised peripheral blood. The receptor was isolated from a woman older than 75 with acute or convalescent COVID-19. DNA for the CDR3: TGTGCCTGGGTAGACCGGGCTCGGGGGGCATACACCGGAAACACCATATATTTT. The encoded protein is CAWVDRARGAYTGNTIYF.